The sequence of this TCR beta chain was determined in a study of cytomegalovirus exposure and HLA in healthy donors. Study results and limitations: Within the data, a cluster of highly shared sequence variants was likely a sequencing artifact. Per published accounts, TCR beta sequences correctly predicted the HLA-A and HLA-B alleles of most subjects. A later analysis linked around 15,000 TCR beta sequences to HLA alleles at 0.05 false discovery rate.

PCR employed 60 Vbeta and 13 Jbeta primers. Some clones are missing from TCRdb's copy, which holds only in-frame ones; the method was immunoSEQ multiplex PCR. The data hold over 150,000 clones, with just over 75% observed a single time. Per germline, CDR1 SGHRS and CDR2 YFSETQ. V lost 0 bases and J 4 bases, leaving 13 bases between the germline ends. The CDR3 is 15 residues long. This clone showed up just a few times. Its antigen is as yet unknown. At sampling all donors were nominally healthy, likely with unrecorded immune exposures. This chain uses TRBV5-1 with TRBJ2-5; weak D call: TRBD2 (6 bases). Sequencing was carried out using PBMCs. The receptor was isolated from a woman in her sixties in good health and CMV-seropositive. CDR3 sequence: CASSLAVGGGETQYF. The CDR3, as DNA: TGCGCCAGCAGCTTGGCCGTGGGAGGAGGAGAGACCCAGTACTTC.